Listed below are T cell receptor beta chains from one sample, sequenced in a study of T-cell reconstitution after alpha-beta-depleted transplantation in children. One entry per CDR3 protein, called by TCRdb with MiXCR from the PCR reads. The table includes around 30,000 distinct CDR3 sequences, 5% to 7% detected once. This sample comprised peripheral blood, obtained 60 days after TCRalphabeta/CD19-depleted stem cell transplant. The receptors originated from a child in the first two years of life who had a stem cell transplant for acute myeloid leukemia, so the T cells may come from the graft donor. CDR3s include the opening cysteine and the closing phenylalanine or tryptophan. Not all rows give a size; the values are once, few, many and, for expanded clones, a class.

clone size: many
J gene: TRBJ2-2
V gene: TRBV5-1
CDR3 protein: CASSLSAKGNTGELFF

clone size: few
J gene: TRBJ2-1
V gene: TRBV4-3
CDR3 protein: CASSQDWLAGGNEQFF

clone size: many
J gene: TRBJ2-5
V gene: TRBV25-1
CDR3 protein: CASSDRLWTQYF

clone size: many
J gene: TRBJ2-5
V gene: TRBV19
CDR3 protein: CASSASRGPQETQYF

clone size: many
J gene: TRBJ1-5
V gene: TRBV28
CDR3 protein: CASSFAGFNQPQHF

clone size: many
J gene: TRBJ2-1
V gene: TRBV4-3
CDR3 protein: CASSQEGVYNEQFF

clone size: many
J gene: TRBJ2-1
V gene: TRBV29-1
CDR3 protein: CSVATGTSGFYNEQFF

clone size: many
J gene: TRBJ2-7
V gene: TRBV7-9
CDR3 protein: CASSLFDRGTYEQYF

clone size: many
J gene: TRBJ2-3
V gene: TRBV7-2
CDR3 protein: CASSFVTDTQYF

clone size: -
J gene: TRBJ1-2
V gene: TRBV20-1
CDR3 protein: CSARVTGHGYTF

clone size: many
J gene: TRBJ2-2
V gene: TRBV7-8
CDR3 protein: CASSPLITRGGRTGELFF

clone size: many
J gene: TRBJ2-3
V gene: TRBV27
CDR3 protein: CASSLIGTDTQYF

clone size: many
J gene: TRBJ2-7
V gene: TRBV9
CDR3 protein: CASSVGGGEQYF

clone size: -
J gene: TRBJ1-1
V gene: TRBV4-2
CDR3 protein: CASSLDRNTEAFF

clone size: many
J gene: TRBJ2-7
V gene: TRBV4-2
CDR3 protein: CASSQDKTGGGLDEQYF

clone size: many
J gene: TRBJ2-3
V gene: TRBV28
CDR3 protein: CASSFMGSQDTQYF

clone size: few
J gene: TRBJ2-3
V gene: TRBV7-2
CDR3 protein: CASSFRDRATADTQYF

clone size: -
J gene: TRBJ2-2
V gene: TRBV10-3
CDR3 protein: CAISDSTGELFF

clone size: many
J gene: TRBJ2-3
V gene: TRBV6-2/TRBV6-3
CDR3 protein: CATSIPTDTQYF

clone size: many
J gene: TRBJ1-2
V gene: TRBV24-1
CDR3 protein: CATSRGKAGYGYTF

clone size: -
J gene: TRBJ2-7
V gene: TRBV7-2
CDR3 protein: CASSRQVVEQYF